Below are 2 T cell receptor beta chains sequenced from a single sample in a study of shared clonotypes between healthy human individuals. The method was immunoSEQ multiplex PCR; TCRdb's version includes in-frame clones alone and lacks a portion of them. The table has over 2,000,000 clones, about 93% seen once; the top ten hold around 1.7%. CD45RO-negative, CCR7-positively selected cells formed the naive CD8 fraction, excluding terminally differentiated effector memory CD45RA+ cells. The sequencing input was naive CD8+ T cells from PBMCs. These receptors came from a man aged 18 to 30 in good health. Some clones in this sample may be carry-over from other donors' samples.

The gene calls are TRBV14 and TRBJ1-3; D gene unclear. Trimming removed 5 bases from V and 0 bases from J, with 17 bases in between. CDR3 length: 17 residues. Germline CDR1 reads SGHDN; CDR2 reads FVKESK. The chain's CDR3 is CASSVSGFTTSGNTIYF. As DNA, the CDR3 is TGTGCCAGCAGCGTTTCGGGCTTCACCACCTCTGGAAACACCATATATTTT.

As to this clone: The same CDR3 can be traced to other DNA sequences in this sample. The chain employs TRBV27 and TRBJ2-7; the D gene is possibly TRBD2 (6 bases). This CDR3 is built from 14 residues. Germline-derived CDR1 and CDR2 are MNHEY and SMNVEV (reference sequence). V was clipped by 3 bases and J by 0 bases, with 9 bases between them. Here the CDR3 reads CASSFGGASYEQYF. The CDR3 DNA is TGTGCCAGCAGTTTCGGCGGGGCCTCCTACGAGCAGTACTTC.